This T cell receptor beta chain appears in the sequencing data of a study of control samples from healthy donors and cancer patients. Clones were read by immunoSEQ multiplex PCR, and TCRdb kept only the in-frame ones, dropping some. The sample holds approximately 83,000 clones, 85% to 95% seen once. CDR3 length: 16 amino acids. The J segment lost 9 bases and the V segment lost 1 base, leaving 8 bases of the junction unmatched. Germline V gives CDR1 SGHAT, CDR2 FQNNGV. This clone came up once. This receptor was obtained from a woman in her 30s in good health. What was sequenced was blood. The chain has TRBV11-2 and TRBJ2-1; 11 positions match TRBD2. CDR3 coding DNA: TGTGCCAGCAGCTTAGGGGGGACTAGCGGCCTTTTTGAGCAGTTCTTC. Translation: CASSLGGTSGLFEQFF. The whole variable domain, filled in from reference TRBV11-2 and TRBJ2-1, reads EAGVAQSPRYKIIEKRQSVAFWCNPISGHATLYWYQQILGQGPKLLIQFQNNGVVDDSQLPKDRFSAERLKGVDSTLKIQPAKLEDSAVYLCASSLGGTSGLFEQFFGPGTRLTVL.